This T cell receptor beta chain originates from a study of T cells in Graves' hyperthyroidism and ophthalmopathy. Researchers took RNA transcripts and amplified the TCR beta CDR3 regions from them. First-round RT-PCR targeting the TCR CDR3 was performed with the HTBI primer set. Using its own MiXCR run on the multiplex PCR reads, TCRdb lists one record per CDR3 protein. The sample contains 530,000 or so distinct CDR3 sequences, about 43% of which appear only once. Trimming pared 1 base from V and 4 bases from J, leaving 10 bases between. The CDR3 extends over 14 amino acids. Germline values: CDR1 SGHTA, CDR2 FQGTGA. This clonotype occurred many times.

Sequencing input: peripheral blood or thyroid tissue (not recorded which). The source of this sequence is a woman between 18 and 30 years old with Graves' hyperthyroidism. V gene TRBV7-3 combines with J gene TRBJ2-5; D unresolved. The CDR3 DNA reads as TGTGCCAGCAGCTTAAGCGTTGAGGCAGAGACCCAGTACTTC. Translated: CASSLSVEAETQYF.